This T cell receptor beta chain was identified in a study of blood T cell repertoires in COVID-19. Across the study: COVID-19 samples from acute and convalescent phases originated in the United States, Italy and Spain.

On this clone itself: The sample holds other DNA sequences that translate to the same CDR3.

It was during active infection that Seattle patients were enrolled and then longitudinally followed. In the study's own analysis: How many nucleated cells were present was estimated from reference gene primer amplification. TCRdb's table, derived via immunoSEQ multiplex PCR, lists solely in-frame clones and lacks some. That table furnishes V, J and clone size, whereas the DNA furnished D and trimming. In the table there are around 250,000 clones, nearly 90% of which are singletons. Sequencing was carried out using peripheral blood. This clonotype was sampled from an older woman with COVID-19, enrolled during active disease.

As DNA, the CDR3 is TGTGCCAGCAGCCGGGACAGAAACTATGGCTACACCTTC. Translation: CASSRDRNYGYTF. V is TRBV7-2 and J is TRBJ1-2, with 7 positions matching TRBD1. V was clipped by 5 bases and J by 2 bases; unmatched bases: 2. The CDR3 length is 13 residues. Germline assignment: CDR1 SGHTA and CDR2 FQGNSA. The entire variable domain, with the rest obtained from reference TRBV7-2 and TRBJ1-2, is as follows: GAGVSQSPSNKVTEKGKDVELRCDPISGHTALYWYRQSLGQGLEFLIYFQGNSAPDKSGLPSDRFSAERTGGSVSTLTIQRTQQEDSAVYLCASSRDRNYGYTFGSGTRLTVV.